This is a list of T cell receptor beta chains from one sample in a study of a mutant IDH1 vaccine in newly diagnosed glioma. The method was immunoSEQ multiplex PCR; TCRdb's version includes in-frame clones alone and lacks a portion of them. The table has approximately 70,000 clones, over 75% seen once. Their target antigens are unknown. The sample was PBMCs, taken from a glioma patient whose treatment included an IDH1 peptide vaccine. Every receptor here comes from a man between 18 and 35 years old with glioma. CDR3s include the opening cysteine and the closing phenylalanine or tryptophan. Fields, in order: J gene, D gene, V gene, clone size, CDR3 protein, CDR3 DNA. D genes are given only for firm matches. For some rows the clone size is stated as once, few or many, or as a class when expanded; others skip it.

>TRBJ2-7|-|TRBV30|-
CAWSVNEYEQYF
TGTGCCTGGAGTGTAAACGAGTACGAGCAGTACTTC
>TRBJ1-1|-|TRBV5-1|few
CASSLANRHTEAFF
TGCGCCAGCAGCTTGGCCAACAGGCACACTGAAGCTTTCTTT
>TRBJ2-1|-|TRBV6-5|-
CASSWAGEQFF
TGTGCCAGCTCATGGGCGGGCGAACAGTTCTTC
>TRBJ1-1|TRBD1|TRBV9|-
CASSVDGGQMNTEAFF
TGTGCCAGCAGCGTAGACGGGGGACAGATGAACACTGAAGCTTTCTTT
>TRBJ1-5|TRBD1|TRBV10-2|-
CASSERQGSNQPQHF
TGCGCCAGCAGTGAACGACAGGGTAGCAATCAGCCCCAGCATTTT
>TRBJ1-1|TRBD1|TRBV5-8|-
CASRIRTGRAEAFF
TGTGCCAGCAGAATTCGGACAGGGAGGGCTGAAGCTTTCTTT
>TRBJ1-6|-|TRBV6-5|-
CASSYEGPPRSLHF
TGTGCCAGCAGTTACGAGGGACCCCCAAGGTCCCTCCACTTT
>TRBJ2-5|-|TRBV30|-
CANQGSSQETQYF
TGTGCCAACCAGGGATCAAGTCAAGAGACCCAGTACTTC
>TRBJ1-2|TRBD1|TRBV4-2|once
CASSRDRGPSNYGYTF
TGTGCCAGCAGCCGGGACAGGGGGCCCTCTAACTATGGCTACACCTTC
>TRBJ1-6|-|TRBV7-9|-
CASSLMGGIPLHF
TGTGCCAGCAGCTTAATGGGCGGCATTCCGCTCCACTTT
>TRBJ1-1|-|TRBV29-1|-
CSVRAINTEAFF
TGCAGCGTTCGGGCTATCAACACTGAAGCTTTCTTT
>TRBJ1-5|-|TRBV27|-
CASRPVPGNQPQHF
TGTGCCAGCAGGCCGGTGCCGGGCAATCAGCCCCAGCATTTT
>TRBJ1-1|TRBD1|TRBV5-5|-
CASSQGQGGPEAFF
TGTGCCAGCAGCCAAGGACAGGGTGGGCCTGAAGCTTTCTTT
>TRBJ1-1|-|TRBV6-6|-
CASSSYLYTEAFF
TGTGCCAGCAGTTCATATCTGTACACTGAAGCTTTCTTT
>TRBJ2-5|-|TRBV5-4|-
CASSLTGGRGGIQYF
TGTGCCAGCAGCTTGACGGGCGGGAGAGGGGGGATCCAGTACTTC
>TRBJ1-2|-|TRBV4-3|once
CASSPTRTDTYGYTF
TGCGCCAGCAGCCCTACTAGGACGGACACCTATGGCTACACCTTC
>TRBJ2-2|TRBD2|TRBV19|-
CASRLAGVTGELFF
TGTGCCAGTAGACTAGCGGGAGTTACCGGGGAGCTGTTTTTT
>TRBJ1-2|-|TRBV10-3|-
CAISESWAGHGYTF
TGTGCCATCAGTGAGTCTTGGGCAGGGCATGGCTACACCTTC
>TRBJ1-2|-|TRBV6-1|-
CASRVVEDYGYTF
TGTGCCAGCAGAGTGGTTGAGGACTATGGCTACACCTTC
>TRBJ2-7|-|TRBV6-5|once
CASSYSAGRYEQYF
TGTGCCAGCAGTTACTCCGCGGGTAGATACGAGCAGTACTTC
>TRBJ2-3|-|TRBV28|-
CASSWVGNTDTQYF
TGTGCCAGCAGCTGGGTGGGGAACACAGATACGCAGTATTTT
>TRBJ2-6|-|TRBV28|once
CASSLGGANVLTF
TGTGCCAGCAGTTTAGGTGGGGCCAACGTCCTGACTTTC
>TRBJ1-4|-|TRBV18|-
CASSPLGASSTNEKLFF
TGTGCCAGCTCACCACTCGGGGCCTCATCAACTAATGAAAAACTGTTTTTT
>TRBJ2-3|TRBD2|TRBV7-3|-
CASSYLPLAGEKDTQYF
TGTGCCAGCAGCTACCTACCCCTAGCGGGAGAAAAGGATACGCAGTATTTT
>TRBJ2-7|-|TRBV27|-
CASRRWGDEQYF
TGTGCCAGCAGGCGATGGGGGGACGAGCAGTACTTC
>TRBJ1-5|TRBD1|TRBV18|-
CASSLTGDSNQPQHF
TGTGCCAGCTCCCTCACAGGGGATAGCAATCAGCCCCAGCATTTT
>TRBJ2-1|-|TRBV19|-
CASSIMWGSYNEQFF
TGTGCCAGTAGTATAATGTGGGGCTCCTACAATGAGCAGTTCTTC
>TRBJ1-4|-|TRBV11-2|-
CASSLRGTTNEKLFF
TGTGCCAGCAGCCTCCGGGGGACAACTAATGAAAAACTGTTTTTT
>TRBJ2-7|-|TRBV4-1|-
CASSQGLKSYEQYF
TGCGCCAGCAGCCAAGGACTCAAGTCCTACGAGCAGTACTTC
>TRBJ1-5|-|TRBV30|once
CAWSVRGGSRGIQPQHF
TGTGCCTGGAGTGTCCGTGGGGGCTCGAGGGGGATACAGCCCCAGCATTTT
>TRBJ2-3|-|TRBV7-2|once
CASSLGAGAGDTQYF
TGTGCCAGCAGCTTAGGGGCGGGGGCCGGAGATACGCAGTATTTT
>TRBJ2-5|-|TRBV5-6|-
CASSLRRSGGGPETQYF
TGTGCCAGCAGCTTGAGACGCAGCGGAGGAGGTCCAGAGACCCAGTACTTC
>TRBJ1-1|-|TRBV4-3|-
CASSQESVGSNTEAFF
TGCGCCAGCAGCCAAGAATCCGTGGGCTCGAACACTGAAGCTTTCTTT
>TRBJ1-1|-|TRBV5-1|few
CASSPGGVGAFF
TGCGCCAGCAGCCCCGGGGGCGTGGGAGCTTTCTTT
>TRBJ1-1|-|TRBV19|-
CASSRQRDSTEAFF
TGTGCCAGTAGTAGACAACGTGATAGCACTGAAGCTTTCTTT
>TRBJ2-3|-|TRBV5-4|-
CASSVPQGLGGTDTQYF
TGTGCCAGCAGCGTTCCCCAAGGGTTGGGGGGCACAGATACGCAGTATTTT
>TRBJ1-2|-|TRBV7-2|-
CASGSPGTMRYTF
TGTGCCAGCGGGTCCCCGGGCACTATGCGCTACACCTTC
>TRBJ1-2|-|TRBV28|-
CAISRTVTNGYTF
TGTGCCATCTCACGGACGGTTACGAATGGCTACACCTTC
>TRBJ2-3|-|TRBV5-1|-
CASSPGSGPDTQYF
TGCGCCAGCAGCCCCGGGTCGGGCCCAGATACGCAGTATTTT
>TRBJ2-7|-|TRBV29-1|once
CSGTGPRVHEQYF
TGCAGCGGTACGGGCCCCCGGGTCCACGAGCAGTACTTC
>TRBJ2-1|-|TRBV7-6|-
CASSHTSLEQFF
TGTGCCAGCAGCCATACGTCTCTTGAGCAGTTCTTC
>TRBJ2-1|-|TRBV19|-
CASSIGSYNEQFF
TGTGCCAGTAGTATAGGGTCCTACAATGAGCAGTTCTTC
>TRBJ2-5|-|TRBV29-1|-
CSLRGAQETQYF
TGCAGCTTACGGGGGGCCCAAGAGACCCAGTACTTC
>TRBJ2-1|TRBD2|TRBV11-2|-
CASRQGLAGGPYNEQFF
TGTGCCAGCAGACAAGGACTAGCGGGGGGGCCCTACAATGAGCAGTTCTTC
>TRBJ1-5|-|TRBV6-5|-
CASSYSRNQPQHF
TGTGCCAGCAGTTACTCGCGGAATCAGCCCCAGCATTTT
>TRBJ2-7|-|TRBV21-1|once
CASSKVKGCVPEQYF
TGTGCCAGCAGCAAAGTAAAAGGATGCGTCCCCGAGCAGTACTTC
>TRBJ1-5|-|TRBV5-1|-
CASSLVGGADQPQHF
TGCGCCAGCAGCTTGGTCGGGGGGGCAGATCAGCCCCAGCATTTT
>TRBJ2-2|-|TRBV7-6|-
CASSHPQALNTGELFF
TGTGCCAGCAGCCACCCCCAAGCTCTGAACACCGGGGAGCTGTTTTTT
>TRBJ1-3|-|TRBV4-3|-
CASSEEKGPGNTIYF
TGCGCCAGCAGCGAAGAGAAGGGGCCTGGAAACACCATATATTTT
>TRBJ1-6|-|TRBV2|-
CASRAPGVPYNSPLHF
TGTGCCAGCAGGGCCCCAGGGGTCCCATATAATTCACCCCTCCACTTT
>TRBJ2-5|-|TRBV11-2|-
CASSFPRAGGETQYF
TGTGCCAGCAGCTTCCCCCGGGCCGGAGGCGAGACCCAGTACTTC
>TRBJ1-5|-|TRBV19|-
CASSIQGSNQPQHF
TGTGCCAGTAGTATACAGGGAAGCAATCAGCCCCAGCATTTT
>TRBJ1-2|TRBD1|TRBV4-2|-
CASSQDPGGANYGYTF
TGTGCCAGCAGCCAAGATCCAGGGGGCGCCAACTATGGCTACACCTTC
>TRBJ1-2|-|TRBV2|-
CASSEEGRTGGYTF
TGTGCCAGCAGTGAAGAAGGCAGGACTGGAGGCTACACCTTC
>TRBJ1-3|-|TRBV9|-
CASSADSFSGNTIYF
TGTGCCAGCAGCGCAGACAGTTTTTCTGGAAACACCATATATTTT
>TRBJ2-6|TRBD1|TRBV7-2|-
CASSLRDRGGANVLTF
TGTGCCAGCAGCTTACGGGACAGGGGTGGGGCCAACGTCCTGACTTTC